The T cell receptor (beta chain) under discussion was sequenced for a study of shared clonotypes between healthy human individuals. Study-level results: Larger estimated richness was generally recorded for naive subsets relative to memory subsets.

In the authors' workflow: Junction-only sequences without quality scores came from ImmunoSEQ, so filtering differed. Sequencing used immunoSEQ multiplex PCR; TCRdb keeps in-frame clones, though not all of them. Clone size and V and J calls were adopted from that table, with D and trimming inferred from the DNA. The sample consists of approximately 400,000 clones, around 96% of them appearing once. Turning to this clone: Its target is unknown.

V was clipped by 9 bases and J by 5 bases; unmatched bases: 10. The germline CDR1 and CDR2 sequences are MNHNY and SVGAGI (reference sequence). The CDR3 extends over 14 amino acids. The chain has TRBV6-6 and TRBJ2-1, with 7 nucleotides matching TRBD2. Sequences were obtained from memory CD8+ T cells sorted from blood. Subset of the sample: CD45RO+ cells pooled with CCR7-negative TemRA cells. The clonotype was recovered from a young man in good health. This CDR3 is CASVPGGLNNEQFF. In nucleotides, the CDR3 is TGTGCCAGTGTTCCGGGAGGTTTAAACAATGAGCAGTTCTTC.